This T cell receptor (beta chain) was captured by sequencing in a study of blood T cell repertoires in COVID-19. Sequenced by immunoSEQ multiplex PCR; TCRdb stores in-frame clones only, minus some. The sample yields more than 95,000 clones, roughly 90% seen once. The CDR3 is 15 amino acids. Looked up from germline, CDR1 is MNHEY and CDR2 is SVGAGI. Trimming at V came to 7 bases and at J to 0 bases, leaving 6 bases not matched to a gene. The sequence derives from a man in his fifties with acute or convalescent COVID-19. V gene TRBV6-5 combines with J gene TRBJ1-5; 7 bases map to TRBD1. The sequenced sample was peripheral blood. CDR3 sequence (DNA): TGTGCCAGCACCCCGACAGGGCTTAGCAATCAGCCCCAGCATTTT. This encodes CASTPTGLSNQPQHF.